This T cell receptor (beta chain) was identified in a study of shared clonotypes between healthy human individuals. The germline CDR1 and CDR2 sequences are KGHSH and LQKENI. There are 14 residues in the CDR3. The V end lost 3 bases, the J end lost 2 bases, and 11 bases lay between the germline ends. In this sample, this clone turned up a few times. The antigen remains undetermined. Execution of the assay was at deep level. Sequencing was performed with immunoSEQ multiplex PCR; in TCRdb, only in-frame clones are kept and a portion is missing. The sample carries about a million clones, 60% to 80% recorded once. Study results and limitations: The sharing of 5% to 6.5% of naive CD4 clonotypes was seen across a handful of donors.

What was sequenced was memory CD4+ T cells from PBMCs. Subset: CD45RA-negative fraction. This TCR was recovered from a man in his late teens or twenties in good health. Some clones in this sample may be carry-over from other donors' samples. The chain employs TRBV18 and TRBJ2-7, with D perhaps being TRBD1 or TRBD2 (5 bases each). The CDR3 loop reads CASSPSGQAYEQYF. The DNA of the CDR3 is TGTGCCAGCTCACCTTCGGGGCAGGCCTACGAGCAGTACTTC. Full variable domain (remainder filled in from reference TRBV18 and TRBJ2-7): NAGVMQNPRHLVRRRGQEARLRCSPMKGHSHVYWYRQLPEEGLKFMVYLQKENIIDESGMPKERFSAEFPKEGPSILRIQQVVRGDSAAYFCASSPSGQAYEQYFGPGTRLTVT.